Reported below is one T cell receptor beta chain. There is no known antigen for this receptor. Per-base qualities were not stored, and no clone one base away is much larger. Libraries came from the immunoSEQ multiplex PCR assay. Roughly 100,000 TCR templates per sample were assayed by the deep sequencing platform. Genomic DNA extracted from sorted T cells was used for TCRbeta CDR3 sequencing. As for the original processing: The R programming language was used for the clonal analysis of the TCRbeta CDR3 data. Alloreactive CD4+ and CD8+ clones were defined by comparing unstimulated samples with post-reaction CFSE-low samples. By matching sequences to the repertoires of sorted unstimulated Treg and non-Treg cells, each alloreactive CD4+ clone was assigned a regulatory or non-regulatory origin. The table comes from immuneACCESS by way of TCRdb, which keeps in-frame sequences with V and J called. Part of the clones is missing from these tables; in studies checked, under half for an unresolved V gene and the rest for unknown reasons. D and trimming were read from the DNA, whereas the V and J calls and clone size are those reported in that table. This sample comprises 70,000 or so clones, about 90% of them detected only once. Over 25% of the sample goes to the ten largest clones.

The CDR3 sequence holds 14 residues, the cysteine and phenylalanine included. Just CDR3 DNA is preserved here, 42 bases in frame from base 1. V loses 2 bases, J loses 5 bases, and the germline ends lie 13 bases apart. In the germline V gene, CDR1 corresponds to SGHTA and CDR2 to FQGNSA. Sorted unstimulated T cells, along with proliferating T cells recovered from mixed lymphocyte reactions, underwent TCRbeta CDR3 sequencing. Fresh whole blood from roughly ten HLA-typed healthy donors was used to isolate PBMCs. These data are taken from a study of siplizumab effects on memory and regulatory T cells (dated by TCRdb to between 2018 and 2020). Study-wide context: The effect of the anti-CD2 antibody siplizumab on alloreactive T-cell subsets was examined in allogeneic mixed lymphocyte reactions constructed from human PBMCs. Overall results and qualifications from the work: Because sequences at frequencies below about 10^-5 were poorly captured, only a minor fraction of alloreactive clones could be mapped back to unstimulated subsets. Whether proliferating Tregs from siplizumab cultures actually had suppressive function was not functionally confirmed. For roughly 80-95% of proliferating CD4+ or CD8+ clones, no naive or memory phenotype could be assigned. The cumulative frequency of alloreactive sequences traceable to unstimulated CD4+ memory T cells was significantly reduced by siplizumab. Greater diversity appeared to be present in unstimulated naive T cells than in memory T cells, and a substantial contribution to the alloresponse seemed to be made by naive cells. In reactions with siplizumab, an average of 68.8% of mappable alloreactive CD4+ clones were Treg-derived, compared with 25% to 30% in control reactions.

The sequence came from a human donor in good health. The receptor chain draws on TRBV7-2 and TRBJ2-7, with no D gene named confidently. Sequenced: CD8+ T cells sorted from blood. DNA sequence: TGTGCCAGCAGCTTATCCGGCCCAGGCCACGAGCAGTACTTC. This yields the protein CASSLSGPGHEQYF. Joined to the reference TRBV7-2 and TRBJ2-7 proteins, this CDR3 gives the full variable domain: GAGVSQSPSNKVTEKGKDVELRCDPISGHTALYWYRQSLGQGLEFLIYFQGNSAPDKSGLPSDRFSAERTGGSVSTLTIQRTQQEDSAVYLCASSLSGPGHEQYFGPGTRLTVT.